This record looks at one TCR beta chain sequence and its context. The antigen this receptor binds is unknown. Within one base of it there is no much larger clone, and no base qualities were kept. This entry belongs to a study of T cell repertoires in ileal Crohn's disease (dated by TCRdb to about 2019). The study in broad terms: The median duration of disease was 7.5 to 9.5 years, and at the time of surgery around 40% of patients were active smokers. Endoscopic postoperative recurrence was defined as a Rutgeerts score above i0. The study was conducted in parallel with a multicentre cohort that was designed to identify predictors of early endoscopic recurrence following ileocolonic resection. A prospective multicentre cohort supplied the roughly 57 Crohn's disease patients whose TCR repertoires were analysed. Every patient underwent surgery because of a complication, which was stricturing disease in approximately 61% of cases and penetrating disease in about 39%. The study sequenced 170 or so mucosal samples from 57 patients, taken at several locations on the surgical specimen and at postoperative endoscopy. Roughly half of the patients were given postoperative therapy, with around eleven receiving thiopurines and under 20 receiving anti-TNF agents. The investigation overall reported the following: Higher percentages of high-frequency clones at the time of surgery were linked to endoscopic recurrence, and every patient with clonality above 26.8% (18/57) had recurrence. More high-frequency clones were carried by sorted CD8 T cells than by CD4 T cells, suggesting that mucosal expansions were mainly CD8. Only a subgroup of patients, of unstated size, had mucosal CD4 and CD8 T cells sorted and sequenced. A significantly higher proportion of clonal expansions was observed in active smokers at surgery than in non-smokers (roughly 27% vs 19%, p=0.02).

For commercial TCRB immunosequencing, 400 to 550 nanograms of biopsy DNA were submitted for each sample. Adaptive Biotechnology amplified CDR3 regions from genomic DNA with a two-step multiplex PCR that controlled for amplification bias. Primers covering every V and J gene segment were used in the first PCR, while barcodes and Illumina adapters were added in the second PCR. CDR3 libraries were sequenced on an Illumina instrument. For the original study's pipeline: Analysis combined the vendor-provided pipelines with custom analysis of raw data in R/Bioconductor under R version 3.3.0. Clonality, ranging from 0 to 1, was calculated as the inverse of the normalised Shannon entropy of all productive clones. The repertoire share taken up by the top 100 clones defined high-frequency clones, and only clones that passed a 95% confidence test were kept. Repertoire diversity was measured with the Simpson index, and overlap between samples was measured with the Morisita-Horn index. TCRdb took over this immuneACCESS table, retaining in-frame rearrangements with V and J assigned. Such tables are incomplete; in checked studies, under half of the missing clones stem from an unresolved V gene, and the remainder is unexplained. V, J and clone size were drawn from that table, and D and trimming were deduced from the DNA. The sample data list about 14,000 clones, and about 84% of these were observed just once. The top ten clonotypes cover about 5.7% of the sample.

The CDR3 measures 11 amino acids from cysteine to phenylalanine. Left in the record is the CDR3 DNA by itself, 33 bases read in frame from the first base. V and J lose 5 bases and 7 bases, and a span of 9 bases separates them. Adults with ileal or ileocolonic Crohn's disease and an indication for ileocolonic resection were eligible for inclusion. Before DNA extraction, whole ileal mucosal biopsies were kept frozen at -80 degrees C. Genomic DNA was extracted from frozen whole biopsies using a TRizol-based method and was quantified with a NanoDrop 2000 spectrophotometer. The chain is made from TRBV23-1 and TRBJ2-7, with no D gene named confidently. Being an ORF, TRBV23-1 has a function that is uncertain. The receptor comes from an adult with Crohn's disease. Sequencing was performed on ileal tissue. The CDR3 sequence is CASSAPGEQYF. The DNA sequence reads TGCGCCAGCAGTGCACCAGGAGAGCAGTACTTC.